The rows below give T cell receptor beta chains drawn from one sample of a study of blood T cell repertoires in COVID-19. The repertoire was sequenced with immunoSEQ multiplex PCR; TCRdb's copy has only in-frame clones and lacks some. In the table there are roughly 270,000 clones, over 75% of which are singletons. Sequencing was carried out using peripheral blood. These receptors originate from a middle-aged man with active or convalescent COVID-19. Each CDR3 is given with its conserved first and last residue. Each record gives: CDR3 length, clone size, J gene, D gene, V gene, CDR3 DNA, CDR3 protein. The D gene is left open where the match is weak. Some rows have no size entry. The others give once, few or many, or a class for an expanded clone.

16	NA	TRBJ2-5	NA	TRBV4-2	TGTGCCAGCAGCCCCCTAAGTGGGAGTATCCAAGAGACCCAGTACTTC	CASSPLSGSIQETQYF
14	few	TRBJ1-5	NA	TRBV19	TGTGCCAGTACCCGGCGGGGAAATAATCAGCCCCAGCATTTT	CASTRRGNNQPQHF
14	few	TRBJ1-5	TRBD1	TRBV28	TGTGCCAGCAGTTTACCTGACAGGGGCCAGCCCCAGCATTTT	CASSLPDRGQPQHF
14	NA	TRBJ2-7	TRBD1	TRBV6-5	TGTGCCAGCAGTTTCGGGACAGGGGCCTACGAGCAGTACTTC	CASSFGTGAYEQYF
16	NA	TRBJ2-2	NA	TRBV7-3	TGTGCCAGCAGCCCTTCGTCGGGGGCGAACACCGGGGAGCTGTTTTTT	CASSPSSGANTGELFF
14	NA	TRBJ2-7	NA	TRBV5-6	TGTGCCAGCAGCTTCCGTATAGCCCACCACGAGCAGTACTTC	CASSFRIAHHEQYF
13	NA	TRBJ1-1	NA	TRBV2	TGTGCCAGCACCACCCCCAGGGTAATAGAAGCTTTCTTT	CASTTPRVIEAFF
12	few	TRBJ1-2	TRBD1	TRBV28	TGTGCCAGCAGGGGGACAGGACTTGGCTACACCTTC	CASRGTGLGYTF
11	NA	TRBJ2-7	TRBD2	TRBV20-1	TGCAGTGCTAGAGATGCGGGAGTTCCGCACTTC	CSARDAGVPHF
14	NA	TRBJ1-2	TRBD1	TRBV10-3	TGTGCCATCAGTCCCGGGACAGGGCCCTATGGCTACACCTTC	CAISPGTGPYGYTF
14	NA	TRBJ2-7	NA	TRBV2	TGTGCCAGCAGCACTCAGGGGACCAACTACGAGCAGTACTTC	CASSTQGTNYEQYF
13	NA	TRBJ1-2	NA	TRBV28	TGTGCCAGCAGTTTGAAGGGGTTATATGGCTACACCTTC	CASSLKGLYGYTF
15	NA	TRBJ2-5	TRBD2	TRBV9	TGTGCCAGCAGTCTCCAAGCGGGAGCTGGAGAGACCCAGTACTTC	CASSLQAGAGETQYF
14	few	TRBJ2-2	NA	TRBV25-1	TGTGCCAGCAGTGGAACCGGGGGCACCGGGGAGCTGTTTTTT	CASSGTGGTGELFF